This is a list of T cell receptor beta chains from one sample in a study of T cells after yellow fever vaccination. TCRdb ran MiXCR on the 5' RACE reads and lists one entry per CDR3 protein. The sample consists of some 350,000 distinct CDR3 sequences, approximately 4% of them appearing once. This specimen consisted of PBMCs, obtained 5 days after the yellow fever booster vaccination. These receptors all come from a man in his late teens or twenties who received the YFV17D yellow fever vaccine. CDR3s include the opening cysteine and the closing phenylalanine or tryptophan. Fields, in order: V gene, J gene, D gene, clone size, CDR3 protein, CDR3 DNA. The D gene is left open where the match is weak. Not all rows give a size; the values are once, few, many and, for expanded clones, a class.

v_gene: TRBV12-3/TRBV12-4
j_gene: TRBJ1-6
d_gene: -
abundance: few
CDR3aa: CASSFWGISSPLHF
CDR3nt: TGTGCCAGCAGTTTCTGGGGGATCAGTTCACCCCTCCACTTT

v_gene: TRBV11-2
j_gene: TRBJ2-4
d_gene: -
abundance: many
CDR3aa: CASSLTSPGAIQYF
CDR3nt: TGTGCCAGCAGCTTAACGAGCCCTGGTGCCATTCAGTACTTC

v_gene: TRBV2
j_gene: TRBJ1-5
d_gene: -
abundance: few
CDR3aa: CASSPAGVSGNQPQHF
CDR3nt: TGTGCCAGCAGCCCCGCAGGGGTTTCTGGCAATCAGCCCCAGCATTTT

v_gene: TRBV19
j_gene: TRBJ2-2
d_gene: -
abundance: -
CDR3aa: CASSIGTGFTGELFF
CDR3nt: TGTGCCAGTAGTATAGGAACAGGGTTCACCGGGGAGCTGTTTTTT

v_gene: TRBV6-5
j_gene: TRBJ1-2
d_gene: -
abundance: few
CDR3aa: CASSFSPWTGYTF
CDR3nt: TGTGCCAGCAGTTTCTCCCCCTGGACTGGCTACACCTTC

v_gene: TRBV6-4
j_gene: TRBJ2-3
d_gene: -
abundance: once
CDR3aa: CASSDRPNVTTDTQYF
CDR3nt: TGTGCCAGCAGTGACCGACCCAACGTAACCACAGATACGCAGTATTTT

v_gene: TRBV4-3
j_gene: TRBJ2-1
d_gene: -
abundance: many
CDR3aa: CASSQEGLPPGNEQFF
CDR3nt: TGCGCCAGCAGCCAAGAGGGACTCCCCCCGGGGAATGAGCAGTTCTTC

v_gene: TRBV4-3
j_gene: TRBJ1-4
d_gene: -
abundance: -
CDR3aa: CASSQGWSEKLFF
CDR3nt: TGCGCCAGCAGCCAAGGCTGGAGTGAAAAACTGTTTTTT

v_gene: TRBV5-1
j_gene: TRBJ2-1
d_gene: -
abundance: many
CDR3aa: CASSLGSPNEQFF
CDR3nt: TGCGCCAGCAGCTTGGGAAGTCCCAATGAGCAGTTCTTC

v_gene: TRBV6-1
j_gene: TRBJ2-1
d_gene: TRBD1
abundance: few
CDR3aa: CASSGKPGQGSVEQFF
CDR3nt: TGTGCCAGCAGTGGGAAACCGGGACAGGGGTCGGTGGAGCAGTTCTTC

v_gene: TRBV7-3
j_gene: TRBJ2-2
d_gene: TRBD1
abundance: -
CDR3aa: CASSLWTGEGELFF
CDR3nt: TGTGCCAGCAGCTTATGGACAGGGGAAGGGGAGCTGTTTTTT

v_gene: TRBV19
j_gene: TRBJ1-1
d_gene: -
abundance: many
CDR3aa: CASRSGGREAFF
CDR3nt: TGTGCCAGTAGAAGCGGGGGCCGTGAAGCTTTCTTT

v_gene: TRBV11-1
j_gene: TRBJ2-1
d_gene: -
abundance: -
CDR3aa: CASSVGGLNEQFF
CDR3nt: TGTGCCAGCAGTGTGGGGGGGCTCAATGAGCAGTTCTTC

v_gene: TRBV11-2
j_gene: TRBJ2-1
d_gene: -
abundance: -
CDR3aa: CASSLRGPEQFF
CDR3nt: TGTGCCAGCAGCTTACGAGGGCCTGAGCAGTTCTTC

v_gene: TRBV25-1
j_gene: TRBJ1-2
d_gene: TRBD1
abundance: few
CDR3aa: CASSGAPGTGVAGYTF
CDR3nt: TGTGCCAGCAGTGGCGCCCCCGGGACAGGGGTTGCTGGCTACACCTTC

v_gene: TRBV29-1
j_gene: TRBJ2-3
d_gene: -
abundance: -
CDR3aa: CSVDNVWGTQYF
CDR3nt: TGCAGCGTTGACAATGTTTGGGGTACGCAGTATTTT

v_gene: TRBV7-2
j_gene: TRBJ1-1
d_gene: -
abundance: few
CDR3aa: CASSLVDSNTEAFF
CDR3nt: TGTGCCAGCAGCTTAGTCGACAGTAACACTGAAGCTTTCTTT

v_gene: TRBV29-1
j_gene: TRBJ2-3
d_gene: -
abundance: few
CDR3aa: CSGIHGTQYF
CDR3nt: TGCAGCGGGATTCACGGTACGCAGTATTTT

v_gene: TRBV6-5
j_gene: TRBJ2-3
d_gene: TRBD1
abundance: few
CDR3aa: CASSPPGQAADTQYF
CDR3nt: TGTGCCAGCAGTCCGCCGGGACAGGCTGCAGATACGCAGTATTTT

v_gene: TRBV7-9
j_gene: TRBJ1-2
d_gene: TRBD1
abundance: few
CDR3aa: CASSADRGVGYGYTF
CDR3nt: TGTGCCAGCAGCGCCGACAGGGGCGTGGGCTATGGCTACACCTTC

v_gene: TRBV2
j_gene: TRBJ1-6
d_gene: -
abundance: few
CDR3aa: CASSLQAGNSPLHF
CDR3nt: TGTGCCAGCAGCCTACAAGCGGGTAATTCACCCCTCCACTTT

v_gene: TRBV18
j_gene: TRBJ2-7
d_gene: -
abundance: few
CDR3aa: CASSPPGKGGYEQYF
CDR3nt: TGTGCCAGCTCACCACCGGGAAAAGGGGGCTACGAGCAGTACTTC

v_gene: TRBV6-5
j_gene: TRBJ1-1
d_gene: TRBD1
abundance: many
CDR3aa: CASSAAYRGDTEAFF
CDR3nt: TGTGCCAGCAGCGCTGCCTACAGGGGAGACACTGAAGCTTTCTTT

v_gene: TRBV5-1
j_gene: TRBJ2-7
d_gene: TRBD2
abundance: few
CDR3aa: CASSLAWGGTYEQYF
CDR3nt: TGCGCCAGCAGCTTGGCCTGGGGGGGAACCTACGAGCAGTACTTC

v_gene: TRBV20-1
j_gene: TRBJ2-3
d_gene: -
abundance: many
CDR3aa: CSARASGTRPDTQYF
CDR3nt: TGCAGTGCTAGAGCCTCCGGGACTCGTCCAGATACGCAGTATTTT

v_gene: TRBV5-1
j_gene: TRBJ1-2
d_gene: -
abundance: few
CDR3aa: CASSFQGINYGYTF
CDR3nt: TGCGCCAGCAGCTTCCAGGGGATAAACTATGGCTACACCTTC

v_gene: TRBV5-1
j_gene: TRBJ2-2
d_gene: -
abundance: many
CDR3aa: CASSLDGSNTGELFF
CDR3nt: TGCGCCAGCAGCCTTGACGGAAGCAACACCGGGGAGCTGTTTTTT

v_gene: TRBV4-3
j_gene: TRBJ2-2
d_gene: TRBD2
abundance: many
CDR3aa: CASSQDPVSGGAPGELFF
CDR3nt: TGCGCCAGCAGCCAAGATCCGGTTAGCGGGGGGGCCCCCGGGGAGCTGTTTTTT

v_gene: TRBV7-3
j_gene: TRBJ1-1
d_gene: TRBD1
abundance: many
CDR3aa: CASSPGVGTVNTEAFF
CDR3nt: TGTGCCAGCAGCCCCGGGGTGGGGACAGTGAACACTGAAGCTTTCTTT

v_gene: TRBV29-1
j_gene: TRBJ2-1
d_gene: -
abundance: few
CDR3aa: CSVEAGAPPEQFF
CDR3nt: TGCAGCGTTGAGGCGGGGGCACCTCCTGAGCAGTTCTTC

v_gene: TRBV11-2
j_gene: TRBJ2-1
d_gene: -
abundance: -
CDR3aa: CASSLVGDAYNEQFF
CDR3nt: TGTGCCAGCAGCTTAGTGGGGGACGCCTACAATGAGCAGTTCTTC

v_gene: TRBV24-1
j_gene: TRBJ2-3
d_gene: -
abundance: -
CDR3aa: CATSDPQTGAFVTQYF
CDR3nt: TGTGCCACCAGTGATCCTCAGACAGGTGCTTTTGTTACGCAGTATTTT

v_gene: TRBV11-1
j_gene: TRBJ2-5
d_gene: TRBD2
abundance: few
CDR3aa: CASSLLAEGPWETQYF
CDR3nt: TGTGCCAGCAGCTTACTAGCGGAGGGGCCGTGGGAGACCCAGTACTTC

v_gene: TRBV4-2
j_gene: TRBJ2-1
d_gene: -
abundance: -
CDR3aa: CASSQDGVVGNEQFF
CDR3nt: TGTGCCAGCAGCCAAGATGGGGTCGTGGGCAATGAGCAGTTCTTC

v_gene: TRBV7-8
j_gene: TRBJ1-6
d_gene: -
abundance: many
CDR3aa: CASSLGAQVLALHF
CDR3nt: TGTGCCAGCAGCTTAGGGGCCCAGGTATTGGCCCTCCACTTT

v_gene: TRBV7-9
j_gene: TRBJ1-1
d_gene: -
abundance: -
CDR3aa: CASSHYWGGTEAFF
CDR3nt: TGTGCCAGCAGCCATTATTGGGGTGGCACTGAAGCTTTCTTT

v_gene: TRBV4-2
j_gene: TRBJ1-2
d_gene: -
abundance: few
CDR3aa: CASSRWGGLSYGYTF
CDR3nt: TGTGCCAGCAGTCGGTGGGGAGGCCTCTCCTATGGCTACACCTTC

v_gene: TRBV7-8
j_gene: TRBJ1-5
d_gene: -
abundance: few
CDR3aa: CASSSSWGGRSQPQHF
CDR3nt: TGTGCCAGCAGCTCAAGTTGGGGGGGCCGATCTCAGCCCCAGCATTTT

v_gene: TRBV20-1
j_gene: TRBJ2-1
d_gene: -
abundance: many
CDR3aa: CSASLPAQYNEQFF
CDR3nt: TGCAGTGCTAGTCTTCCAGCCCAATACAATGAGCAGTTCTTC

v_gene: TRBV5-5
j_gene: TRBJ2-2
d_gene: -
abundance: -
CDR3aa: CASSWLDQGTGELFF
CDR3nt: TGTGCCAGCAGCTGGCTAGACCAGGGAACCGGGGAGCTGTTTTTT

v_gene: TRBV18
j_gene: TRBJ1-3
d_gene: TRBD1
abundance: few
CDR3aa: CASSWDRGNSGNTIYF
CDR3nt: TGTGCCAGCTCATGGGACAGGGGGAACTCTGGAAACACCATATATTTT

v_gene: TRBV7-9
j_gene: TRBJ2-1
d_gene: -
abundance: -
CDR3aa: CASINTVVNEQFF
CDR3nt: TGTGCCAGCATCAACACTGTGGTGAATGAGCAGTTCTTC

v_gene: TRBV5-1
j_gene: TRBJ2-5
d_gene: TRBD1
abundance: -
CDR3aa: CASSWDRGGETQYF
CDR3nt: TGCGCCAGCAGCTGGGACAGGGGTGGAGAGACCCAGTACTTC

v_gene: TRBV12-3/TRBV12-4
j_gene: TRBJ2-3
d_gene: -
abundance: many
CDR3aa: CASTSTSGKSDTQYF
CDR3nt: TGTGCCAGCACCTCTACATCGGGGAAATCAGATACGCAGTATTTT

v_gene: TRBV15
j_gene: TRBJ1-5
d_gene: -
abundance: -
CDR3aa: CATSRESWQPQHF
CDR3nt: TGTGCCACCAGCAGAGAGAGCTGGCAGCCCCAGCATTTT

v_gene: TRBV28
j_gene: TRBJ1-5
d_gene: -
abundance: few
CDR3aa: CASRGTGGPVRQPQHF
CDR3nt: TGTGCCAGCAGAGGGACGGGAGGGCCAGTAAGGCAGCCCCAGCATTTT

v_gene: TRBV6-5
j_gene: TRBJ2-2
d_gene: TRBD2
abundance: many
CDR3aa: CASSPRLAGPGELFF
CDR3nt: TGTGCCAGCAGTCCCCGACTAGCGGGGCCCGGGGAGCTGTTTTTT

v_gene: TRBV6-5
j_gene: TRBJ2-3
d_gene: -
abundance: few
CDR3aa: CASSYMGGRLRDTQYF
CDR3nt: TGTGCCAGCAGTTACATGGGGGGGCGGCTGAGAGATACGCAGTATTTT

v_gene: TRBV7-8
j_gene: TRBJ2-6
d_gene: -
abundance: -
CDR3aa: CASSGRGAPGANVLTF
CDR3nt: TGTGCCAGCAGCGGACGGGGGGCGCCCGGGGCCAACGTCCTGACTTTC

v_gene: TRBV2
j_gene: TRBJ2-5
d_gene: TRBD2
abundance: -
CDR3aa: CASRMASGYQETQYF
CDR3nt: TGTGCCAGCAGGATGGCTAGCGGCTACCAAGAGACCCAGTACTTC